Listed below are T cell receptor beta chains from one sample, sequenced in a study of T-cell reconstitution after alpha-beta-depleted transplantation in children. TCRdb recomputed calls from the PCR reads with MiXCR, one row per CDR3 protein. The sample lists a few hundred thousand distinct CDR3 sequences, more than 20% occurring once. The sample consisted of PBMCs, taken before TCRalphabeta/CD19-depleted stem cell transplant. Receptor source: a girl aged 2 to 10 with Fanconi anemia, due to receive a stem cell transplant. The CDR3 runs from the conserved cysteine through the conserved F or W. The D gene is left open where the match is weak. Some rows have no size entry. The others give once, few or many, or a class for an expanded clone.

TRBJ2-1 | TRBD2 | TRBV5-1 | many | CASSETSGPYNEQFF | TGCGCCAGCAGCGAGACTAGCGGACCCTACAATGAGCAGTTCTTC
TRBJ2-1 | - | TRBV12-3/TRBV12-4 | - | CASSLALRDWINEQFF | TGTGCCAGCAGTTTAGCCCTCCGGGACTGGATCAATGAGCAGTTCTTC
TRBJ2-1 | TRBD2 | TRBV5-5 | few | CASSFWASGGGNEQFF | TGTGCCAGCAGCTTTTGGGCTAGCGGGGGTGGCAATGAGCAGTTCTTC
TRBJ2-7 | - | TRBV7-2 | - | CASSSPDNHMVYEQYF | TGTGCCAGCAGCTCCCCGGACAACCATATGGTATACGAGCAGTACTTC
TRBJ2-5 | TRBD2 | TRBV20-1 | - | CSATVGLTKETQYF | TGCAGTGCTACAGTGGGACTAACTAAAGAGACCCAGTACTTC
TRBJ2-3 | - | TRBV24-1 | many | CATSDTGGLTDTQYF | TGTGCCACCAGTGACACGGGGGGCCTGACAGATACGCAGTATTTT
TRBJ2-7 | TRBD2 | TRBV20-1 | many | CSARAQRGAYEQYF | TGCAGTGCTAGAGCCCAGCGGGGGGCCTACGAGCAGTACTTC
TRBJ2-3 | TRBD2 | TRBV28 | - | CASSFELAASTDTQYF | TGTGCCAGCAGTTTTGAACTAGCGGCAAGCACAGATACGCAGTATTTT
TRBJ1-4 | - | TRBV10-3 | - | CAISGPAEKLFF | TGTGCCATCAGTGGTCCGGCGGAAAAACTGTTTTTT
TRBJ2-5 | - | TRBV20-1 | many | CSARELYKTTQYF | TGCAGTGCTAGGGAACTTTATAAGACGACCCAGTACTTC
TRBJ2-7 | TRBD2 | TRBV5-1 | few | CASSVLAESSYEQYF | TGCGCCAGCAGCGTACTAGCGGAAAGCTCCTACGAGCAGTACTTC
TRBJ2-3 | - | TRBV29-1 | many | CSVTTDTQYF | TGCAGCGTTACGACAGATACGCAGTATTTT
TRBJ2-6 | TRBD2 | TRBV7-3 | few | CASSLGLVPPGANVLTF | TGTGCCAGCAGCTTGGGACTAGTCCCGCCAGGGGCCAACGTCCTGACTTTC
TRBJ1-1 | TRBD1 | TRBV5-5 | - | CASSLVGTGGNWNTEAFF | TGTGCCAGCAGCTTGGTAGGGACAGGGGGAAATTGGAACACTGAAGCTTTCTTT